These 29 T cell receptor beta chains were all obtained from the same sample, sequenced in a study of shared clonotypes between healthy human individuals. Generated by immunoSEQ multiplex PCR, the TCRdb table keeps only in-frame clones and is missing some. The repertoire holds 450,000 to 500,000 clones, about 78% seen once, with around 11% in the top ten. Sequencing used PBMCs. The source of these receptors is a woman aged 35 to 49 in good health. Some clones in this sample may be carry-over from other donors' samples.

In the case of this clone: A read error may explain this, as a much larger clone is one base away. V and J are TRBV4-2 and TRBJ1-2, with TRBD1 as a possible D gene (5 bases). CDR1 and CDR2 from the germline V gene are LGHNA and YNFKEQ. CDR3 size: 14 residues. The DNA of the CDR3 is TGTACCAGCAGCCAAGAAGGGGCCCACTATGGCTACACCTTC. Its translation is CTSSQEGAHYGYTF.

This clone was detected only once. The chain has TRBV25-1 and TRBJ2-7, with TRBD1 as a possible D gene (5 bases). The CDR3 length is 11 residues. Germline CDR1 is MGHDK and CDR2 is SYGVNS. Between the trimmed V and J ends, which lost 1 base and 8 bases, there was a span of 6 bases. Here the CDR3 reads CASSEWGQQYF. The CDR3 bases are TGTGCCAGCAGTGAATGGGGCCAGCAGTACTTC.

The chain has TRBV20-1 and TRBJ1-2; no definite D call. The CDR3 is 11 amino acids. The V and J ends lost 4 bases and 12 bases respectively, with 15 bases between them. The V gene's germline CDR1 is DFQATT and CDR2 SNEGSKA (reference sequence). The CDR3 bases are TGCAGTGCTACAGAAAGGGCTTGGAACACCTTC. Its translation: CSATERAWNTF.

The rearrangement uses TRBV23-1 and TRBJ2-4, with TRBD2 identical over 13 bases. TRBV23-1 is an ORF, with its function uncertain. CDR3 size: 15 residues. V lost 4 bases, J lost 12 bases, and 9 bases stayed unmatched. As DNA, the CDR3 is TGCGCCAGCAGTCCTTGGACTAGCGGGAGTCCCGATCAGTACTTC. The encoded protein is CASSPWTSGSPDQYF.

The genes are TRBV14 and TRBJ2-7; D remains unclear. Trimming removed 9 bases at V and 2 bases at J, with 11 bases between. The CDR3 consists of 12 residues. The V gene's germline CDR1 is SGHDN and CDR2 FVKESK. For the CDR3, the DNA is TGTGCCAGGTCCCCCCAGGCCTACGAGCAGTACTTC. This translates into CARSPQAYEQYF.

The CDR3 spells CASSMNRGRGTEAFF. The CDR3, as DNA: TGTGCCAGTAGTATGAACAGGGGTCGGGGCACTGAAGCTTTCTTT. The chain carries TRBV19 and TRBJ1-1, with TRBD1 matching over 7 bases. Per the germline V gene, CDR1 is LNHDA and CDR2 is SQIVND (reference sequence). With V trimmed by 3 bases and J by 4 bases, 8 bases remained unmatched. This CDR3 is 15 amino acids long.

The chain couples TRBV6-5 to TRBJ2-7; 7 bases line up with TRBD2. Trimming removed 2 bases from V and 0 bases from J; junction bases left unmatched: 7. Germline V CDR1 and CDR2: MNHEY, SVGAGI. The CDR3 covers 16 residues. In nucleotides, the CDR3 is TGTGCCAGCAGTTACACACCACTAGCGAACTCCTACGAGCAGTACTTC. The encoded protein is CASSYTPLANSYEQYF.

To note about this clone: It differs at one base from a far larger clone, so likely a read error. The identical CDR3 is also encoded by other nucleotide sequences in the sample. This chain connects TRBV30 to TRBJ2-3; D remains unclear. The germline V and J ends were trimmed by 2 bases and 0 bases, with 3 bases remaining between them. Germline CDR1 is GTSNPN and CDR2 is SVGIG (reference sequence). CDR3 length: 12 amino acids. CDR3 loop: CAWSTSTDTQYF. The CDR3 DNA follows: TGTGCCTGGAGTACAAGCACAGATACGCAGTATTTT.

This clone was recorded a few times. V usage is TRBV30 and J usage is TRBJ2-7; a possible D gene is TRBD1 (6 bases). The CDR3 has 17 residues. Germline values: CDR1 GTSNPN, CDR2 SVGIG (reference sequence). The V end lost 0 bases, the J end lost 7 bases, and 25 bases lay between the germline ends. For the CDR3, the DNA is TGTGCCTGGAGTGTGGGGTTAGGGGGAAACCTACCGGGGGAGCAGTACTTC. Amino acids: CAWSVGLGGNLPGEQYF. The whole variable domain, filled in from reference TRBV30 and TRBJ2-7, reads SQTIHQWPATLVQPVGSPLSLECTVEGTSNPNLYWYRQAAGRGLQLLFYSVGIGQISSEVPQNLSASRPQDRQFILSSKKLLLSDSGFYLCAWSVGLGGNLPGEQYFGPGTRLTVT.

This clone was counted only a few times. The CDR3 loop reads CASRDRISTDTQYF. CDR3 nucleotide sequence: TGTGCCAGCAGGGACAGGATAAGCACAGATACGCAGTATTTT. The genes are TRBV2 and TRBJ2-3; 7 bases are a match to TRBD1. The length of the CDR3 is 14 residues. The ends lost 6 bases at V and 0 bases at J; junction bases unmatched: 3. Germline CDR1 reads SNHLY; CDR2 reads FYNNEI.

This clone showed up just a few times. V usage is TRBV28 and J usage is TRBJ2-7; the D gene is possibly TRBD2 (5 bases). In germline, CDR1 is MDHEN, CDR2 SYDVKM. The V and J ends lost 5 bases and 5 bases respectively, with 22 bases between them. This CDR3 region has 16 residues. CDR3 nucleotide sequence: TGTGCCAGCAGTAGCCACACTAGAGGAATTAGCCACGAGCAGTACTTC. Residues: CASSSHTRGISHEQYF.

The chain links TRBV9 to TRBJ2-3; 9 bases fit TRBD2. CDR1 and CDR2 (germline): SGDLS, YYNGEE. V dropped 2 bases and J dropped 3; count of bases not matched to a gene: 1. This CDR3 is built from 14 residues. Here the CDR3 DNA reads TGTGCCAGCAGCGTTAGCGGGAGAACAGATACGCAGTATTTT. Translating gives CASSVSGRTDTQYF.

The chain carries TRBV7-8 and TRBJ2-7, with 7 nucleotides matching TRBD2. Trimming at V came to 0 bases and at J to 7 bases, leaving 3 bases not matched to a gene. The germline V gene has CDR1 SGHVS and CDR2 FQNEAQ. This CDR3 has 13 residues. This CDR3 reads CASSLALAREQYF. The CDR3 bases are TGTGCCAGCAGCTTAGCACTAGCGCGGGAGCAGTACTTC.

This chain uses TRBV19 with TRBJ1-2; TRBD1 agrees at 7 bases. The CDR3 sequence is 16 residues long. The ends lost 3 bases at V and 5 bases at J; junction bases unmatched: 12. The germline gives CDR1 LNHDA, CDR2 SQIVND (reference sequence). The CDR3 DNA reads TGTGCCAGTAGTATCTCCTCCGGACAGGTGGGATATGGCTACACCTTC. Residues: CASSISSGQVGYGYTF.

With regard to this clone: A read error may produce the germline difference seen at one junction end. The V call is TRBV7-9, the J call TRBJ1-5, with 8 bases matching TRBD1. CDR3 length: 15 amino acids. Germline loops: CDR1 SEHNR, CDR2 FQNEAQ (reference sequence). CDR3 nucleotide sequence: TGTGCCAGCAGCCCCGGGACAGGTGGCAATCAGCCCCGGCATTTT. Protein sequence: CASSPGTGGNQPRHF. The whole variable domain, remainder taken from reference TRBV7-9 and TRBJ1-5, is DTGVSQNPRHKITKRGQNVTFRCDPISEHNRLYWYRQTLGQGPEFLTYFQNEAQLEKSRLLSDRFSAERPKGSFSTLEIQRTEQGDSAMYLCASSPGTGGNQPRHFGDGTRLSIL.

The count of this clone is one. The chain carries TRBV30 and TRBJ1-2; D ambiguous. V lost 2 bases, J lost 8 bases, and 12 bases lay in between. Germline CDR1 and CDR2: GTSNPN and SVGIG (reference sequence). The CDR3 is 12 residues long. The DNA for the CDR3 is TGTGCCTGGAGTTTGGGGTTGGGGGGCTACACCTTC. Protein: CAWSLGLGGYTF.

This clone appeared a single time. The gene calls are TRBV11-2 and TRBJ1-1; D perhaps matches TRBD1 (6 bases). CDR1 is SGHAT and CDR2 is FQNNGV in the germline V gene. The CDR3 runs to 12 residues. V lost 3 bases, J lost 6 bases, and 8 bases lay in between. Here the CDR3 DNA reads TGTGCCAGCAGCTTTTCAGGGGCTGAAGCTTTCTTT. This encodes CASSFSGAEAFF.

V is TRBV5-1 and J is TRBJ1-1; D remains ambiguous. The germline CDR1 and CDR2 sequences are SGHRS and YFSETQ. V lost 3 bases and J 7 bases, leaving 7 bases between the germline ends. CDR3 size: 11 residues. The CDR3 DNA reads TGCGCCAGCAGCTCCGGAGATGAAGCTTTCTTT. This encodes CASSSGDEAFF.

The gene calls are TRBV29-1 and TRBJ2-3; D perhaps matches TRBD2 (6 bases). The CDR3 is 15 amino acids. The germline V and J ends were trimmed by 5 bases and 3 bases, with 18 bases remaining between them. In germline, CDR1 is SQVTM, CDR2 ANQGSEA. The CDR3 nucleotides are TGCAGCGTTTATTTGGCGGGATGGGGTACAGATACGCAGTATTTT. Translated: CSVYLAGWGTDTQYF.

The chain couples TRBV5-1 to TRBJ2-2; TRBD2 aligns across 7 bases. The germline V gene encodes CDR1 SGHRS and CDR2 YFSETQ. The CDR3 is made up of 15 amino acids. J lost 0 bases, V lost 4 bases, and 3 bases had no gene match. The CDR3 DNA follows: TGCGCCAGCAGCACCGGGACTACGAACACCGGGGAGCTGTTTTTT. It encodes CASSTGTTNTGELFF.

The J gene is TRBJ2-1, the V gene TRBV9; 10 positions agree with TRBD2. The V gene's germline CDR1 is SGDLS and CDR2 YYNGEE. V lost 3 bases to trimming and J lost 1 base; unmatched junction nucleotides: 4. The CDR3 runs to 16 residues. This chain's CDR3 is CASSAGLAFSYNEQFF. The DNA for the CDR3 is TGTGCCAGCAGCGCGGGACTAGCGTTTTCCTACAATGAGCAGTTCTTC.

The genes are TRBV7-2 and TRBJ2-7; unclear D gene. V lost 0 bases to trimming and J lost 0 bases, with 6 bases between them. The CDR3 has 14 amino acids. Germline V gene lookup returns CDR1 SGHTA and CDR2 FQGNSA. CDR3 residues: CASSLAGTSYEQYF. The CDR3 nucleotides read TGTGCCAGCAGCTTAGCGGGAACCTCCTACGAGCAGTACTTC.

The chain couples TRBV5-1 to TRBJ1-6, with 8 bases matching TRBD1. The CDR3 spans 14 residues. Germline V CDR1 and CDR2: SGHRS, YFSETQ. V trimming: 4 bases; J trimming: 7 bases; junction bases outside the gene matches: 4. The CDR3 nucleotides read TGCGCCAGCAGCAACAGGGGGGTCAATTCACCCCTCCACTTT. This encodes CASSNRGVNSPLHF.

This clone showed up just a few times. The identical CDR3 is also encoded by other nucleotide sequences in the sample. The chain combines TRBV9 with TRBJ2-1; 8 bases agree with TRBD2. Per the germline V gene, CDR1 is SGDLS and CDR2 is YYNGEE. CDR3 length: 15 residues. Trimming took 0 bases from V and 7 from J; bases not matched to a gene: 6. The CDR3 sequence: CASSVEGTRGNEQFF. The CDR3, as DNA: TGTGCCAGCAGCGTAGAGGGGACTAGAGGGAATGAGCAGTTCTTC.

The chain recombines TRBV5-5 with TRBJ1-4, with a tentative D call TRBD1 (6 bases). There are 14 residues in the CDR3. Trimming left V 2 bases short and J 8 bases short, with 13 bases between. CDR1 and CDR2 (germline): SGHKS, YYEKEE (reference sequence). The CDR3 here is CASSFQGSGEKLFF. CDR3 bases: TGTGCCAGCAGCTTTCAGGGGTCCGGGGAAAAACTGTTTTTT.

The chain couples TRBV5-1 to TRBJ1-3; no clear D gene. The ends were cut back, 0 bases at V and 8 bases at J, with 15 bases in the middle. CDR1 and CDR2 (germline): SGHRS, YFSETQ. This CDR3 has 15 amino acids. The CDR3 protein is CASSLDSGAGDTIYF. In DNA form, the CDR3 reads TGCGCCAGCAGCTTGGACAGTGGAGCCGGGGACACCATATATTTT.

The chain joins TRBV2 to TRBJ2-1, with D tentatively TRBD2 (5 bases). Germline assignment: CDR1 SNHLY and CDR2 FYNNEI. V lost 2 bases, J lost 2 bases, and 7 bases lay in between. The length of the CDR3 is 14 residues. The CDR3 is CASSELAAYNEQFF. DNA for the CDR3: TGTGCCAGCAGTGAACTAGCAGCCTACAATGAGCAGTTCTTC. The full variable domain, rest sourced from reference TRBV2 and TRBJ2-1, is EPEVTQTPSHQVTQMGQEVILRCVPISNHLYFYWYRQILGQKVEFLVSFYNNEISEKSEIFDDQFSVERPDGSNFTLKIRSTKLEDSAMYFCASSELAAYNEQFFGPGTRLTVL.

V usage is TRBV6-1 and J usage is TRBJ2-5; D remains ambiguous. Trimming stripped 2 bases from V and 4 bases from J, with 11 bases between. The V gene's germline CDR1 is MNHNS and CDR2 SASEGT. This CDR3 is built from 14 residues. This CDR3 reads CASSELWGGETQYF. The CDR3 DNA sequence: TGTGCCAGCAGTGAATTGTGGGGTGGAGAGACCCAGTACTTC.

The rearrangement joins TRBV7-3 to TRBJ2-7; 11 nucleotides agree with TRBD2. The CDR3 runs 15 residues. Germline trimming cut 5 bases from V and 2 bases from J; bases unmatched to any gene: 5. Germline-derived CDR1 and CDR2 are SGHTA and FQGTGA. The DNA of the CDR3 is TGTGCCAGCAGCCCTCGACTAGCGGGAACCTACGAGCAGTACTTC. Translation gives CASSPRLAGTYEQYF.